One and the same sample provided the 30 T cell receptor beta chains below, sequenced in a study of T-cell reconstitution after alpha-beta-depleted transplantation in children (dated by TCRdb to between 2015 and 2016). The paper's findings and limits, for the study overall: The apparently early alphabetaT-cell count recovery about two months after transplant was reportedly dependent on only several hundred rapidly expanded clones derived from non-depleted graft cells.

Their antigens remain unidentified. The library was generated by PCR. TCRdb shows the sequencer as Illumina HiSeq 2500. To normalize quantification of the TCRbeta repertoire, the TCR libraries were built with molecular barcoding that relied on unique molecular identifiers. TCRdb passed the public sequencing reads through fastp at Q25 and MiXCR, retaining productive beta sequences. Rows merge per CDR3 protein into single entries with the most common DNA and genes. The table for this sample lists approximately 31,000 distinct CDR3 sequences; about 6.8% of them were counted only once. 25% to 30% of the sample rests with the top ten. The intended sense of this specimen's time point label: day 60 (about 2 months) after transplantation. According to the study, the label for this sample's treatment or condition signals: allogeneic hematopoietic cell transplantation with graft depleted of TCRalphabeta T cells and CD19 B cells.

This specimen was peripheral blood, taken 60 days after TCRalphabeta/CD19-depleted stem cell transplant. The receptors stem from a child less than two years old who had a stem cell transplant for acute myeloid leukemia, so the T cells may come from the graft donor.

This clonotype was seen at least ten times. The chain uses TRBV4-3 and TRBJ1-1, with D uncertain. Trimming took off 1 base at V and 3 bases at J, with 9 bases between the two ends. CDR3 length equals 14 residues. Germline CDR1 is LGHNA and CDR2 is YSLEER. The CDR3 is CASSQGVQDTEAFF. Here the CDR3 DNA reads TGCGCCAGCAGCCAAGGGGTCCAGGACACTGAAGCTTTCTTT.

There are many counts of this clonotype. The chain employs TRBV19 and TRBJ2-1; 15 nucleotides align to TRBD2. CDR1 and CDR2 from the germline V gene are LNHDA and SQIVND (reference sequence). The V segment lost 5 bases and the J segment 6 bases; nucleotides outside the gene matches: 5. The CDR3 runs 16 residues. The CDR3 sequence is CASSPGLAGGTNEQFF. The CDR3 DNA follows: TGTGCCAGTAGTCCCGGACTAGCGGGAGGGACCAATGAGCAGTTCTTC.

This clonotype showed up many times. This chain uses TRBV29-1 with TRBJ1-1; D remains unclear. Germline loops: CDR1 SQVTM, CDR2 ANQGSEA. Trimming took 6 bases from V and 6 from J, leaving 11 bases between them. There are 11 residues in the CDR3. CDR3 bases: TGCAGCGTCACAACCCCTCCTGAAGCTTTCTTT. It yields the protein CSVTTPPEAFF.

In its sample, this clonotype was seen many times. The CDR3 sequence is CASSLGRQGGPDTQYF. CDR3 coding DNA: TGTGCCAGCAGCTTAGGGCGACAGGGGGGACCAGATACGCAGTATTTT. The chain links TRBV7-9 to TRBJ2-3; 9 nucleotides align to TRBD1. Germline loops: CDR1 SEHNR, CDR2 FQNEAQ (reference sequence). The CDR3 extends over 16 amino acids. Trimming removed 1 base from V and 4 bases from J; junction bases left unmatched: 6.

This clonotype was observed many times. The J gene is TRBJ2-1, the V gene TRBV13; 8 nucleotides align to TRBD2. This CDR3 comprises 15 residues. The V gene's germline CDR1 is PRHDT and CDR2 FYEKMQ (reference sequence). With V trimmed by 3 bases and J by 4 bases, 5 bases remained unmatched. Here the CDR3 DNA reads TGTGCCAGCAGCTTGAGCGGGAGACCTTACAATGAGCAGTTCTTC. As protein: CASSLSGRPYNEQFF.

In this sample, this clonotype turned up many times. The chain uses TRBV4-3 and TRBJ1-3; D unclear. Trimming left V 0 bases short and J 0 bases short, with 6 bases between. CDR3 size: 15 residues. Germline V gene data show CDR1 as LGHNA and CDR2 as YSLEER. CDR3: CASSQDRNSGNTIYF. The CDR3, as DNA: TGCGCCAGCAGCCAAGATAGGAACTCTGGAAACACCATATATTTT.

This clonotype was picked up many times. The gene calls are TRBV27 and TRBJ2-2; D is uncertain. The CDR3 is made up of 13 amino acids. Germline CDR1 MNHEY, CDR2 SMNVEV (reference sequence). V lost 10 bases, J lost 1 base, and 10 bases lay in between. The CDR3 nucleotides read TGTGCCACCTCGTGGGGGAACACCGGGGAGCTGTTTTTT. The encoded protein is CATSWGNTGELFF.

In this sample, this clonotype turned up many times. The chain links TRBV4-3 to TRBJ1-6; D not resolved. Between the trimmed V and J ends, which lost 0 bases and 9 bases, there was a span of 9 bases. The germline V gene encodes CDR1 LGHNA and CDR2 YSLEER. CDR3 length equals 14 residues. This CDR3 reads CASSQDPGSSPLHF. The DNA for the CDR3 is TGCGCCAGCAGCCAAGATCCGGGGAGTTCACCCCTCCACTTT.

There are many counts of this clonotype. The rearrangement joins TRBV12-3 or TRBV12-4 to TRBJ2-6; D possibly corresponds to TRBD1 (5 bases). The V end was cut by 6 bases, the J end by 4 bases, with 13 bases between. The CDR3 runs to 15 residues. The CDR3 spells CASRARPGGANVLTF. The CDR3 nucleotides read TGTGCCAGCAGGGCCAGGCCAGGGGGGGCCAACGTCCTGACTTTC.

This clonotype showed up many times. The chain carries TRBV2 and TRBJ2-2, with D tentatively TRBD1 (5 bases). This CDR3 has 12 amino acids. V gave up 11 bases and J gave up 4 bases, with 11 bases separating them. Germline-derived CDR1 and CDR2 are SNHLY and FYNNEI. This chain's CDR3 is CAALRVTGELFF. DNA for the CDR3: TGTGCCGCCCTCAGGGTCACCGGGGAGCTGTTTTTT.

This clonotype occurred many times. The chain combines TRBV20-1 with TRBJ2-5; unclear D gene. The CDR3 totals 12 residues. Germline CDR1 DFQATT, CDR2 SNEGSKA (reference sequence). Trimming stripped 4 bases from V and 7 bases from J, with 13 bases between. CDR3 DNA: TGCAGTGCTACCCAATACCCAGGGACCCAGTACTTC. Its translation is CSATQYPGTQYF.

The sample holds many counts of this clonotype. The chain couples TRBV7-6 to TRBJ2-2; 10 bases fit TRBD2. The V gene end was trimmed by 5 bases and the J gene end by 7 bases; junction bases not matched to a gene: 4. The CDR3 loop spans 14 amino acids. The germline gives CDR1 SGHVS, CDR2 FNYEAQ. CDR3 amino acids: CASSPSGRGGELFF. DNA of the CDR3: TGTGCCAGCAGCCCTAGCGGGAGAGGCGGGGAGCTGTTTTTT.

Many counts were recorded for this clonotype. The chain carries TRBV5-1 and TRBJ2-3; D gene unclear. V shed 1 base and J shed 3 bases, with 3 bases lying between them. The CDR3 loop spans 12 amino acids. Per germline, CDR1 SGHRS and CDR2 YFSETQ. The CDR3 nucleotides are TGCGCCAGCAGCTTGAGGACAGATACGCAGTATTTT. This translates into CASSLRTDTQYF.

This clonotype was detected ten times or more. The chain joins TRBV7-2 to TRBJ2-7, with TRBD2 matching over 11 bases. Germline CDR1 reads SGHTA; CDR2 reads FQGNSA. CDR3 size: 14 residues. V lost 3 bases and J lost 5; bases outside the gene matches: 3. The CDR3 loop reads CASSLTSGTDEQYF. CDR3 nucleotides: TGTGCCAGCAGCTTGACTAGCGGGACTGACGAGCAGTACTTC.

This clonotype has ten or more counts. Written as DNA, the CDR3 is TGTGCCATCAGTGATTTGGGACAGGGAAGCTCTGGGGCCAACGTCCTGACTTTC. Protein: CAISDLGQGSSGANVLTF. The chain is built from TRBV10-3 and TRBJ2-6; TRBD1 matches at 9 bases. The V segment lost 3 bases and the J segment 0 bases; nucleotides outside the gene matches: 6. The CDR3 runs to 18 residues. Per the germline V gene, CDR1 is ENHRY and CDR2 is SYGVKD.

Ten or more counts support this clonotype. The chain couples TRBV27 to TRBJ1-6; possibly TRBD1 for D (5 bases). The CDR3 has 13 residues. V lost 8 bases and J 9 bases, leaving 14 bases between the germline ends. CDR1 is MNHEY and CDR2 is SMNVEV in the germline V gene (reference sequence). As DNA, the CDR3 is TGTGCCAGCGTGGGAGGTCAGGGTTCACCCCTCCACTTT. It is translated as CASVGGQGSPLHF.

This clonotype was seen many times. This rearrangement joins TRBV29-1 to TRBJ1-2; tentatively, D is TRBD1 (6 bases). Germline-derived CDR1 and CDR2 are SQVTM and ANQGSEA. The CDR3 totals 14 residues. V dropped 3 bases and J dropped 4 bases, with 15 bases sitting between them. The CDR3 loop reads CSVESKGVGYGYTF. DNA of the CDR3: TGCAGCGTTGAGAGTAAGGGGGTAGGCTATGGCTACACCTTC.

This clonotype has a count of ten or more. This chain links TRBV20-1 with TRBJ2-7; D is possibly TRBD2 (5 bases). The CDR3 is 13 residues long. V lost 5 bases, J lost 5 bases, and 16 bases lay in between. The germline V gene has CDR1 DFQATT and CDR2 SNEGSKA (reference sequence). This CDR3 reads CSAERRPEDEQYF. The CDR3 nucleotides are TGCAGTGCTGAGCGGAGGCCCGAGGACGAGCAGTACTTC.

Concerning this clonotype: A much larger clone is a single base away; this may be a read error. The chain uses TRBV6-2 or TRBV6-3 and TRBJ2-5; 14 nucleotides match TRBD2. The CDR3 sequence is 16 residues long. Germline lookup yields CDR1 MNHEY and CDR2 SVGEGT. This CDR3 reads CASSYSGLAGAETKYF. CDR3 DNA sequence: TGTGCCAGCAGTTACTCGGGACTAGCGGGAGCAGAGACCAAGTACTTC.

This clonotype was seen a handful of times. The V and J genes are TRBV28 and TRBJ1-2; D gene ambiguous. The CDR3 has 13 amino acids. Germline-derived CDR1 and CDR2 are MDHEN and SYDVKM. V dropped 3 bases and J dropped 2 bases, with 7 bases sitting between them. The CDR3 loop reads CASSFGLNYGYTF. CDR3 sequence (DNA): TGTGCCAGCAGTTTCGGACTGAACTATGGCTACACCTTC.

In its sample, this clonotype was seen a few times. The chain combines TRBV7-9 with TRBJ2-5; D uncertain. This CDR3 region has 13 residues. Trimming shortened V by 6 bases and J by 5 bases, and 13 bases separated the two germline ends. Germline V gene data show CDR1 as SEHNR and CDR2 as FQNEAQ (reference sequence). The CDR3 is CASRGPLSETQYF. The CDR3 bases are TGTGCCAGCAGGGGCCCCCTCTCGGAGACCCAGTACTTC.

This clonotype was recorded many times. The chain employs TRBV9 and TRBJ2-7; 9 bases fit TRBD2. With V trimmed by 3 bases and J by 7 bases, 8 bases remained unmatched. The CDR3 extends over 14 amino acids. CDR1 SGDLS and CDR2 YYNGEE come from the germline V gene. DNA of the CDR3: TGTGCCAGCAGCGCCAGCGGGAGGAGAGATGAGCAGTACTTC. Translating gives CASSASGRRDEQYF.

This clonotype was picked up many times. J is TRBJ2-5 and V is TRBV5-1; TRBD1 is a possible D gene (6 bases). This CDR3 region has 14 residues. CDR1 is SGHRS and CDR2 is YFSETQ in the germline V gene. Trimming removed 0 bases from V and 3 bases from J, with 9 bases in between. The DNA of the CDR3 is TGCGCCAGCAGCTTGGAAAACAGGGAAGAGACCCAGTACTTC. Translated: CASSLENREETQYF.

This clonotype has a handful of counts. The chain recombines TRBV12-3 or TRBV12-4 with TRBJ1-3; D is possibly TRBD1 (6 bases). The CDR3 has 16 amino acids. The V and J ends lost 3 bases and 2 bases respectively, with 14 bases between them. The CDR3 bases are TGTGCCAGCAGTTTGAGTACAGGGATCACTGGAAACACCATATATTTT. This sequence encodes CASSLSTGITGNTIYF.

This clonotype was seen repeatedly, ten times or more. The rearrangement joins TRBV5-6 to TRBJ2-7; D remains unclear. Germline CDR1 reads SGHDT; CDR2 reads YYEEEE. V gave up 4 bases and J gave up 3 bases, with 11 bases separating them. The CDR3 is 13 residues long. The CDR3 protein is CASSVGRNYEQYF. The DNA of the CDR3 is TGTGCCAGCAGCGTAGGACGGAACTACGAGCAGTACTTC.

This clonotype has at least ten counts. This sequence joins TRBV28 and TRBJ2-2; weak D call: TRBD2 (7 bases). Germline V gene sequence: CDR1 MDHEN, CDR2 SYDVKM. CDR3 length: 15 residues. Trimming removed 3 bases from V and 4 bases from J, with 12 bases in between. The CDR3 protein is CASSFRGARTGELFF. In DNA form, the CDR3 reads TGTGCCAGCAGTTTCCGGGGGGCGCGCACCGGGGAGCTGTTTTTT.

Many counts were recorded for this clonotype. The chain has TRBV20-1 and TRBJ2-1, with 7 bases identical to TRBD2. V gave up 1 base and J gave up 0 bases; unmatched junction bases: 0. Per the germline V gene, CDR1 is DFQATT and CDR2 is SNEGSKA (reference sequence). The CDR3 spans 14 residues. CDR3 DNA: TGCAGTGCTAGAGGCGGGGGCTCCTACAATGAGCAGTTCTTC. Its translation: CSARGGGSYNEQFF.

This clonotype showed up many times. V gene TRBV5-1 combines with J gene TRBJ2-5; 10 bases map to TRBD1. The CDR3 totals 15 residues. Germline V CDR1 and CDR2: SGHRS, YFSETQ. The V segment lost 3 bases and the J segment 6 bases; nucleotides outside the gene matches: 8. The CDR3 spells CASSYRDRGFQTQYF. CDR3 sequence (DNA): TGCGCCAGCAGCTACCGGGACAGGGGATTCCAGACCCAGTACTTC.

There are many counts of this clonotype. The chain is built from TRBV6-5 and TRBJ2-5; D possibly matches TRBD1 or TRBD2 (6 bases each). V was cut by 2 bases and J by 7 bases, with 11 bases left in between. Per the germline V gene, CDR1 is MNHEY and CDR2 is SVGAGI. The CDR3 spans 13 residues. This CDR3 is CASSYGGRVTQYF. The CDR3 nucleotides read TGTGCCAGCAGTTACGGGGGGCGCGTGACCCAGTACTTC.

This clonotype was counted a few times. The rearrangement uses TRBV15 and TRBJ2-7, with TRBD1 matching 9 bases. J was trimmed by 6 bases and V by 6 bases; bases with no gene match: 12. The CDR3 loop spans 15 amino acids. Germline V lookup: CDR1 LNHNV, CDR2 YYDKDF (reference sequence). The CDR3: CATSPDRGPPSEQYF. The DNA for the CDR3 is TGTGCCACCAGTCCGGACAGGGGACCCCCCAGCGAGCAGTACTTC.